This is a list of T cell receptor beta chains from one sample in a study of blood T cell repertoires in COVID-19. The table came from immunoSEQ multiplex PCR; TCRdb's copy has only in-frame clones and leaves some out. The sample has 300,000 to 400,000 clones; around 90% are singletons. The specimen sequenced was peripheral blood. These receptors were obtained from a woman in her late teens or twenties who had recovered from COVID-19. CDR3s include the opening cysteine and the closing phenylalanine or tryptophan. A D gene is named only where the DNA matches it firmly. The size of a clone is reported for some rows only, either as once, few or many, or as a class for expanded clones.

D	V	J	size	CDR3	DNA
NA	TRBV9	TRBJ2-2	NA	CASSTGNTGELFF	TGTGCCAGCAGTACAGGGAACACCGGGGAGCTGTTTTTT
NA	TRBV5-1	TRBJ1-3	NA	CASSLATGGGNTIYF	TGCGCCAGCAGCTTGGCGACGGGTGGTGGAAACACCATATATTTT
TRBD2	TRBV5-4	TRBJ2-1	NA	CASSLVTSGKYNEQFF	TGTGCCAGCAGCTTGGTAACTAGCGGGAAATACAATGAGCAGTTCTTC
TRBD2	TRBV11-3	TRBJ2-1	NA	CASSPPGLGGSANEQFF	TGTGCCAGCAGCCCACCGGGACTAGGCGGGAGTGCCAATGAGCAGTTCTTC
TRBD2	TRBV6-2/TRBV6-3	TRBJ2-5	NA	CASSYGTTIQETQYF	TGTGCCAGCAGTTACGGGACTACCATCCAAGAGACCCAGTACTTC
TRBD1	TRBV5-1	TRBJ1-1	NA	CASSLSTGVAEAFF	TGCGCCAGCAGCTTGTCGACAGGGGTCGCTGAAGCTTTCTTT
TRBD1	TRBV7-9	TRBJ1-2	NA	CASSRPYLGQGAYYGYTF	TGTGCCAGCAGCAGGCCCTACCTTGGACAGGGGGCGTACTATGGCTACACCTTC
TRBD2	TRBV7-6	TRBJ2-1	NA	CASTLTSGVYNEQFF	TGTGCCAGCACCCTAACTAGCGGGGTATACAATGAGCAGTTCTTC
TRBD2	TRBV11-2	TRBJ2-1	NA	CASSGLAGERDDEQFF	TGTGCCAGCAGCGGACTAGCGGGAGAGAGGGACGATGAGCAGTTCTTC
TRBD1	TRBV5-1	TRBJ1-2	NA	CASSGPGQIGLGYTF	TGCGCCAGCTCGGGGCCGGGACAGATAGGTCTTGGCTACACCTTC
TRBD1	TRBV6-5	TRBJ1-3	NA	CASSYSGTGVGNTIYF	TGTGCCAGCAGTTATTCCGGGACAGGGGTTGGAAACACCATATATTTT
NA	TRBV30	TRBJ1-4	NA	CASTGFSTNEKLFF	TGTGCCTCTACAGGGTTTTCGACTAATGAAAAACTGTTTTTT
NA	TRBV24-1	TRBJ2-2	NA	CATSYASANTGELFF	TGTGCCACCAGTTACGCTAGCGCAAACACCGGGGAGCTGTTTTTT
TRBD2	TRBV4-3	TRBJ2-1	NA	CASSQTRRGGNEQFF	TGCGCCAGCAGCCAAACCCGCCGGGGGGGGAATGAGCAGTTCTTC
TRBD1	TRBV4-3	TRBJ1-4	NA	CASSQDRNTYEKLFF	TGCGCCAGCAGCCAGGACAGGAACACCTATGAAAAACTGTTTTTT
TRBD2	TRBV24-1	TRBJ2-1	NA	CATSEPTSGVGNEQFF	TGTGCCACCAGTGAGCCTACTAGCGGGGTTGGCAATGAGCAGTTCTTC
NA	TRBV3-1/TRBV3-2	TRBJ2-5	once	CASSSHAGGETQYF	TGTGCCAGCAGCTCGCACGCAGGGGGGGAGACCCAGTACTTC
TRBD2	TRBV27	TRBJ2-3	NA	CASSSPTSGVSTDTQYF	TGTGCCAGCAGTTCCCCGACTAGCGGGGTTAGCACAGATACGCAGTATTTT
TRBD2	TRBV6-2/TRBV6-3	TRBJ2-5	once	CASSYGAGVRETQYF	TGTGCCAGCAGTTACGGGGCGGGAGTGCGGGAGACCCAGTACTTC
NA	TRBV3-1/TRBV3-2	TRBJ2-5	NA	CASSPPGARETQYF	TGTGCCAGCAGCCCCCCCGGAGCGAGAGAGACCCAGTACTTC
NA	TRBV5-1	TRBJ2-2	NA	CASSLWPNTGELFF	TGCGCCAGCAGCTTGTGGCCGAACACCGGGGAGCTGTTTTTT
NA	TRBV12-3/TRBV12-4	TRBJ1-2	NA	CASNAVRGAGYTF	TGTGCCAGCAACGCAGTGCGCGGGGCTGGCTACACCTTC
NA	TRBV29-1	TRBJ1-1	NA	CSVVLPNTEAFF	TGCAGCGTTGTACTACCGAACACTGAAGCTTTCTTT
TRBD1	TRBV6-4	TRBJ2-3	few	CASRAGTDTDTQYF	TGTGCCAGCAGGGCCGGGACAGACACAGATACGCAGTATTTT
TRBD1	TRBV5-1	TRBJ2-1	NA	CASGGQGKGYEQFF	TGCGCCAGCGGTGGACAGGGGAAGGGATATGAGCAGTTCTTC
TRBD2	TRBV2	TRBJ2-3	NA	CASSGLAGGGRTDTQYF	TGTGCCAGCAGCGGACTAGCGGGAGGGGGGCGAACAGATACGCAGTATTTT
NA	TRBV7-2	TRBJ2-1	NA	CASSLQPGQLTYNEQFF	TGTGCCAGCAGCTTACAACCGGGACAACTAACCTACAATGAGCAGTTCTTC
NA	TRBV3-1/TRBV3-2	TRBJ2-1	NA	CASSLRGGNEQFF	TGTGCCAGCAGCCTCAGAGGGGGCAATGAGCAGTTCTTC
TRBD1	TRBV19	TRBJ2-3	NA	CASSSWDRGSTDTQYF	TGTGCCAGTAGCTCCTGGGACAGGGGAAGCACAGATACGCAGTATTTT